A single sample is the source of the 5 T cell receptor beta chains below, sequenced in a study of blood T cell repertoires in COVID-19. TCRdb's copy holds only in-frame clones and misses some; the assay was immunoSEQ multiplex PCR. The sample holds just over 300,000 clones, approximately 84% seen once. The sequencing input was PBMCs or T cells enriched from blood (not recorded which). The receptors derive from a man under 40 who had recovered from COVID-19.

To note about this clone: The same CDR3 also results from other DNA sequences found in this sample. The chain employs TRBV28 and TRBJ2-7, with D possibly being TRBD2 (5 bases). The CDR3 contains 12 residues. Germline V lookup: CDR1 MDHEN, CDR2 SYDVKM. V lost 3 bases to trimming and J lost 4 bases, with 7 bases between them. The CDR3 DNA sequence: TGTGCCAGCAGTTTGAGGGCGTACGAGCAGTACTTC. Its translation is CASSLRAYEQYF.

V and J are TRBV6-5 and TRBJ1-4; 7 nucleotides match TRBD1. The germline CDR1 and CDR2 sequences are MNHEY and SVGAGI. The CDR3 covers 15 residues. J gave up 0 bases and V 5 bases, and 3 bases lay outside the gene matches. CDR3 sequence (DNA): TGTGCCAGCAGTCGGGACAGTGCAACTAATGAAAAACTGTTTTTT. It translates to CASSRDSATNEKLFF.

This chain's CDR3 is CASSYAGYEQYF. The CDR3 region has the DNA TGTGCCAGCAGTTACGCAGGGTACGAGCAGTACTTC. The rearrangement uses TRBV2 and TRBJ2-7; a possible D gene is TRBD1 (5 bases). The CDR3 sequence is 12 residues long. V dropped 5 bases and J dropped 4 bases, with 9 bases sitting between them. The germline V gene encodes CDR1 SNHLY and CDR2 FYNNEI.

This clone was detected once. The J gene is TRBJ2-6, the V gene TRBV19, with a tentative D call TRBD2 (7 bases). Germline assignment: CDR1 LNHDA and CDR2 SQIVND (reference sequence). The CDR3 runs 18 residues. Trimming took off 10 bases at V and 0 bases at J, with 22 bases between the two ends. The CDR3 region is CATEIGGDRSSGANVLTF. The CDR3 DNA sequence: TGTGCCACTGAAATAGGGGGGGATAGGAGCTCTGGGGCCAACGTCCTGACTTTC.

The chain is built from TRBV12-3 or TRBV12-4 and TRBJ1-2, with unresolved D. This CDR3 is 11 amino acids long. Trimming removed 2 bases from V and 10 bases from J, with 8 bases in between. CDR3 in amino acids: CASSLKGVYTF. CDR3 coding DNA: TGTGCCAGCAGTTTAAAGGGAGTCTACACCTTC.